This T cell receptor beta chain was captured by sequencing in a study of cytomegalovirus exposure and HLA in healthy donors. Overall study findings and caveats: Most CMV-associated TCR beta chains appeared HLA-restricted in a later analysis. Previous analysis showed most TCR beta V segments were productive about 87% or about 30% of the time. Despite most TCR sequences being rare, some public TCRs occurred in many donors.

In regard to this clone: Its antigen is unknown.

60 Vbeta and 13 Jbeta primers were used in PCR. The data were produced by immunoSEQ multiplex PCR, yet TCRdb's version contains in-frame clones alone and is incomplete. Of around 190,000 clones in the sample, approximately 79% are singletons; the top ten hold 1.6%. This CDR3 spans 14 amino acids. Germline values: CDR1 MNHEY, CDR2 SMNVEV (reference sequence). Trimming left V 6 bases short and J 9 bases short, with 18 bases between. The chain combines TRBV27 with TRBJ2-1, with a weak D call TRBD2 (6 bases). The sequencing sample was made of PBMCs. This sequence was found in a woman aged 18-35 years in good health and CMV-seronegative. CDR3 sequence (DNA): TGTGCCAGCAGCCCGGGACTTATGGAGGGTGAGCAGTTCTTC. This sequence encodes CASSPGLMEGEQFF.